The 28 T cell receptor beta chains below come from one sample, sequenced in a study of blood T cell repertoires in COVID-19 (TCRdb year 2020). Receptors were amplified or captured by the immunoSEQ multiplex PCR assay. As stored in TCRdb, this immuneACCESS dataset retains in-frame rearrangements with V and J assigned. A fraction of the clones does not appear; measured against another copy, unresolved V genes explain less than half of the discrepancy, and the remainder lacks a known reason. In this sample the table shows approximately 160,000 clones, approximately 80% of which occur a single time. 4.5% to 7.5% of the sample is taken by the ten largest. The sequenced material came from PBMCs or T cells enriched from blood (not recorded which). These receptors were obtained from a man aged 35 to 55 who had recovered from COVID-19.

The gene calls are TRBV6-1 and TRBJ2-6; possible D gene TRBD2, 5 bases. The CDR3 length is 15 residues. V lost 2 bases to trimming and J lost 4 bases, with 9 bases between them. Germline assignment: CDR1 MNHNS and CDR2 SASEGT. CDR3 region: CASSEMGAGANVLTF. The CDR3 region has the DNA TGTGCCAGCAGTGAAATGGGAGCCGGGGCCAACGTCCTGACTTTC.

The chain couples TRBV9 to TRBJ2-1; 9 nucleotides match TRBD2. V was clipped by 0 bases and J by 10 bases; unmatched bases: 11. Germline CDR1 reads SGDLS; CDR2 reads YYNGEE. The CDR3 totals 16 residues. CDR3 DNA sequence: TGTGCCAGCAGCGTAGTATCAGCGGGGGGAGCTTGGGAGCAGTTCTTC. The encoded protein is CASSVVSAGGAWEQFF.

This clone was counted a single time. The chain carries TRBV7-3 and TRBJ2-3; 12 nucleotides match TRBD2. The CDR3 extends over 17 amino acids. Germline V gene sequence: CDR1 SGHTA, CDR2 FQGTGA. The V and J ends lost 5 bases and 3 bases, in that order; junction bases with no gene match: 9. The CDR3 DNA sequence: TGTGCCAGCAGCCTCGGCGCTAGCGGGGGGGCTACAGATACGCAGTATTTT. Translating gives CASSLGASGGATDTQYF.

The rearrangement uses TRBV19 and TRBJ1-1; D unresolved. CDR1 is LNHDA, CDR2 SQIVND, per germline (reference sequence). The V gene lost 5 bases and the J gene lost 11 bases, with 15 bases spanning the gap. This CDR3 has 12 residues. CDR3 in amino acids: CASSGQASAAFF. Written as DNA, the CDR3 is TGTGCCAGTAGTGGCCAGGCTTCTGCGGCTTTCTTT. Based on the CDR3 plus reference TRBV19 and TRBJ1-1, the full variable domain is DGGITQSPKYLFRKEGQNVTLSCEQNLNHDAMYWYRQDPGQGLRLIYYSQIVNDFQKGDIAEGYSVSREKKESFPLTVTSAQKNPTAFYLCASSGQASAAFFGQGTRLTVV.

Worth noting for this clone: The DNA is omitted, as the CDR3 cannot be located on it reliably, and the CDR3 follows TCRdb's listing. The chain joins TRBV2 to TRBJ1-2; TRBD1 is the table's D call, not checked against the DNA. The germline V gene has CDR1 SNHLY and CDR2 FYNNEI. The CDR3 length is 11 residues, termini included. The chain's CDR3 is CASSEVGAGTF.

The chain recombines TRBV21-1 with TRBJ2-1; TRBD2, the D gene given by the table, was not confirmed from the DNA. TRBV21-1 is a recognized pseudogene. This CDR3 has 16 amino acids. The CDR3 sequence is CASSKVKQRGGNEQFF. For the CDR3, the DNA is TGTGCCAGCAGCAAAGTTAAACAGCGGGGGGGCAATGAGCAGTTCTTC.

This chain links TRBV13 with TRBJ1-1; 7 nucleotides line up with TRBD1. The V gene end was trimmed by 5 bases and the J gene end by 1 base; junction bases not matched to a gene: 10. Germline lookup yields CDR1 PRHDT and CDR2 FYEKMQ (reference sequence). CDR3 size: 16 residues. CDR3 bases: TGTGCCAGCAGCCTTGGACAGGCGGGGGGGAACACTGAAGCTTTCTTT. Its protein product is CASSLGQAGGNTEAFF.

This chain connects TRBV7-9 to TRBJ2-5, with 9 bases matching TRBD2. The germline V gene encodes CDR1 SEHNR and CDR2 FQNEAQ (reference sequence). CDR3 length: 16 residues. Trimming cost V 4 bases and J 5 bases; bases outside gene matches: 11. CDR3 sequence: CASSSGGGGAWETQYF. Here the CDR3 DNA reads TGTGCCAGCAGCTCAGGCGGCGGGGGGGCCTGGGAGACCCAGTACTTC. The whole variable domain, remainder taken from reference TRBV7-9 and TRBJ2-5, is DTGVSQNPRHKITKRGQNVTFRCDPISEHNRLYWYRQTLGQGPEFLTYFQNEAQLEKSRLLSDRFSAERPKGSFSTLEIQRTEQGDSAMYLCASSSGGGGAWETQYFGPGTRLLVL.

In DNA, the CDR3 is TGTGCCAGCAGCTTGGAAACAGGGATAGGAGATGGCTACACCTTC. Translated, it gives CASSLETGIGDGYTF. This chain joins TRBV5-5 and TRBJ1-2, with a tentative D call TRBD1 (6 bases). V shed 0 bases and J shed 6 bases, with 15 bases lying between them. Germline V gives CDR1 SGHKS, CDR2 YYEKEE (reference sequence). CDR3 length equals 15 residues.

The V and J genes are TRBV15 and TRBJ1-1; possible D gene TRBD1, 5 bases. Trimming cost V 0 bases and J 4 bases, with 9 bases left between them. This CDR3 spans 14 amino acids. Germline loops: CDR1 LNHNV, CDR2 YYDKDF (reference sequence). The CDR3 spells CATSRDGGATEAFF. CDR3 DNA: TGTGCCACCAGCAGAGATGGCGGGGCCACTGAAGCTTTCTTT.

The chain employs TRBV5-1 and TRBJ1-6, with 7 bases matching TRBD1. The V gene's germline CDR1 is SGHRS and CDR2 YFSETQ. The CDR3 spans 14 residues. V lost 2 bases and J lost 5; bases outside the gene matches: 1. DNA for the CDR3: TGCGCCAGCAGCTTCGGGACAGATAATTCACCCCTCCACTTT. It is translated as CASSFGTDNSPLHF. The variable domain in full, completed from reference TRBV5-1 and TRBJ1-6, reads KAGVTQTPRYLIKTRGQQVTLSCSPISGHRSVSWYQQTPGQGLQFLFEYFSETQRNKGNFPGRFSGRQFSNSRSEMNVSTLELGDSALYLCASSFGTDNSPLHFGNGTRLTVT.

The chain has TRBV13 and TRBJ2-2, with TRBD2 as a possible D gene (5 bases). CDR3 length equals 15 residues. Trimming cost V 4 bases and J 3 bases, with 12 bases left between them. Germline CDR1 reads PRHDT; CDR2 reads FYEKMQ (reference sequence). The CDR3 DNA follows: TGTGCCAGCAGCTCCGGCGGGCAGGACACCGGGGAGCTGTTTTTT. Translating it yields CASSSGGQDTGELFF.

This sequence joins TRBV3-1 (or the pseudogene TRBV3-2) and TRBJ2-3; perhaps TRBD1 as D (5 bases). The germline gives CDR1 LGHDT, CDR2 YNNKEL (reference sequence). The V gene lost 1 base and the J gene lost 4 bases, with 18 bases spanning the gap. CDR3 length equals 17 residues. For the CDR3, the DNA is TGTGCCAGCAGCCAAGCGTGGAAGGGGCGCCCTGCAGATACGCAGTATTTT. It specifies CASSQAWKGRPADTQYF.

This clone showed up just a few times. This chain uses TRBV9 with TRBJ1-1; D possibly corresponds to TRBD1 (5 bases). V gave up 2 bases and J gave up 6 bases, with 23 bases separating them. From germline, CDR1 is SGDLS and CDR2 YYNGEE. CDR3 length: 17 residues. The CDR3 DNA follows: TGTGCCAGCAGCGTGATCCCACCCCTGGGGCGGGAGGCTGAAGCTTTCTTT. Translation: CASSVIPPLGREAEAFF.

CDR3 protein: CASSAGSQLRRANYGYTF. As DNA, the CDR3 is TGCGCCAGCAGCGCCGGGAGCCAGCTGAGGCGAGCTAACTATGGCTACACCTTC. The V gene is TRBV5-1, the J gene TRBJ1-2; D remains ambiguous. CDR3 length: 18 residues. The germline CDR1 and CDR2 sequences are SGHRS and YFSETQ. Trimming pared 4 bases from V and 0 bases from J, leaving 22 bases between.

V is TRBV6-5 and J is TRBJ1-2; 7 bases map to TRBD1. This CDR3 has 13 amino acids. The V and J ends lost 7 bases and 5 bases, in that order; junction bases with no gene match: 7. The germline CDR1 and CDR2 sequences are MNHEY and SVGAGI. CDR3 sequence: CASNPGGHYGYTF. CDR3 sequence (DNA): TGTGCCAGCAACCCAGGGGGACATTATGGCTACACCTTC.

The V call is TRBV19, the J call TRBJ1-5, with D possibly being TRBD1 (5 bases). This CDR3 spans 15 amino acids. Trimming shortened V by 10 bases and J by 0 bases, and 16 bases separated the two germline ends. Germline V gene lookup returns CDR1 LNHDA and CDR2 SQIVND (reference sequence). The CDR3, as DNA: TGTGCCACTCGTGAGGGGAGGTTTAGCAATCAGCCCCAGCATTTT. Protein: CATREGRFSNQPQHF.

This chain connects TRBV5-1 to TRBJ2-3; tentative D call: TRBD2 (6 bases). V was trimmed by 7 bases and J by 6 bases, leaving 18 bases between them. Per the germline V gene, CDR1 is SGHRS and CDR2 is YFSETQ. CDR3 length: 14 residues. The CDR3 region is CASGGGEARDTQYF. CDR3 bases: TGCGCCAGCGGTGGCGGGGAGGCCCGGGATACGCAGTATTTT.

This sequence joins TRBV7-2 and TRBJ1-3; the D gene is possibly TRBD1 (5 bases). Between the trimmed V and J ends, which lost 1 base and 2 bases, there was a span of 15 bases. Germline V gene sequence: CDR1 SGHTA, CDR2 FQGNSA. The CDR3 is made up of 17 amino acids. The chain's CDR3 is CASSLVLVRGTGNTIYF. The CDR3 nucleotides read TGTGCCAGCAGCTTAGTACTGGTGCGGGGGACTGGAAACACCATATATTTT.

The chain carries TRBV9 and TRBJ1-2; D remains unclear. The germline gives CDR1 SGDLS, CDR2 YYNGEE. CDR3 length equals 12 residues. The V end lost 3 bases, the J end lost 3 bases, and 6 bases lay between the germline ends. The CDR3 is CASSAEHYGYTF. The CDR3 DNA sequence: TGTGCCAGCAGCGCAGAACACTATGGCTACACCTTC. Full variable domain (rest looked up from reference TRBV9 and TRBJ1-2): DSGVTQTPKHLITATGQRVTLRCSPRSGDLSVYWYQQSLDQGLQFLIQYYNGEERAKGNILERFSAQQFPDLHSELNLSSLELGDSALYFCASSAEHYGYTFGSGTRLTVV.

The V gene is TRBV27, the J gene TRBJ1-2; tentatively, D is TRBD1 (5 bases). CDR1 and CDR2 (germline): MNHEY, SMNVEV (reference sequence). CDR3 size: 14 residues. Trimming cost V 6 bases and J 4 bases, with 15 bases left between them. The CDR3 nucleotides are TGTGCCAGCAGCCCATACGGGGGAAGCTATGGCTACACCTTC. It translates to CASSPYGGSYGYTF.

Here the CDR3 DNA reads TGTGCCAGCAGTTTAGGGACAGGGGACTATGGCTACACCTTC. Translated, it gives CASSLGTGDYGYTF. The rearrangement uses TRBV28 and TRBJ1-2; 10 bases are a match to TRBD1. This CDR3 is 14 amino acids long. Germline CDR1 is MDHEN and CDR2 is SYDVKM. Trimming at V came to 2 bases and at J to 3 bases, leaving 0 bases not matched to a gene.

This clone was seen once. The rearrangement joins TRBV20-1 to TRBJ2-1; no clear D. The germline gives CDR1 DFQATT, CDR2 SNEGSKA (reference sequence). V was clipped by 3 bases and J by 2 bases, with 14 bases between them. CDR3 length: 15 residues. CDR3 in amino acids: CSASGSSGAYNEQFF. DNA of the CDR3: TGCAGTGCTAGTGGGTCATCTGGAGCCTACAATGAGCAGTTCTTC.

This clone has more than one count but fewer than ten. The rearrangement links TRBV29-1 to TRBJ1-4; weak D call: TRBD1 (5 bases). The CDR3 sequence is 13 residues long. V was trimmed by 6 bases and J by 3 bases, leaving 11 bases between them. Germline-derived CDR1 and CDR2 are SQVTM and ANQGSEA. The CDR3 nucleotides are TGCAGCGTCCAGGGTAATTCTAATGAAAAACTGTTTTTT. Its translation is CSVQGNSNEKLFF.

Of note for this clone: A much larger clone differs by one base, so this may be a read error. The chain employs TRBV5-6 and TRBJ2-7; 13 bases map to TRBD2. Trimming at V came to 4 bases and at J to 2 bases, leaving 3 bases not matched to a gene. CDR1 and CDR2 (germline): SGHDT, YYEEEE. The CDR3 runs 15 residues. CDR3 amino acids: CASSPGLAGTYEQYF. CDR3 sequence (DNA): TGTGCCAGCAGCCCGGGACTAGCGGGGACCTACGAGCAGTACTTC.

The chain couples TRBV30 to TRBJ1-3; unclear D gene. CDR1 and CDR2 (germline): GTSNPN, SVGIG (reference sequence). Trimming removed 4 bases at V and 0 bases at J, with 7 bases between. The CDR3 consists of 13 residues. CDR3 coding DNA: TGTGCCTGGATAGAGGGCTCTGGAAACACCATATATTTT. Encoded protein: CAWIEGSGNTIYF.

This clone was seen a handful of times. The J gene is TRBJ2-2, the V gene TRBV7-3, with TRBD2 matching 8 bases. Per the germline V gene, CDR1 is SGHTA and CDR2 is FQGTGA. This CDR3 is 15 amino acids long. With 1 base clipped from V and 4 bases from J, the junction kept 2 bases outside the gene matches. The CDR3 is CASSLNGRATGELFF. CDR3 bases: TGTGCCAGCAGCTTAAACGGGAGGGCCACCGGGGAGCTGTTTTTT. The full variable domain, in which reference TRBV7-3 and TRBJ2-2 provide the parts outside the CDR3, is GAGVSQTPSNKVTEKGKYVELRCDPISGHTALYWYRQSLGQGPEFLIYFQGTGAADDSGLPNDRFFAVRPEGSVSTLKIQRTERGDSAVYLCASSLNGRATGELFFGEGSRLTVL.

Only a few counts were recorded for this clone. The rearrangement uses TRBV11-2 and TRBJ2-5, with 9 bases that match TRBD2. The CDR3 totals 16 residues. V lost 2 bases, J lost 10 bases, and 14 bases stayed unmatched. The germline V gene has CDR1 SGHAT and CDR2 FQNNGV. The CDR3 sequence: CASSLRAGGINGGQYF. In DNA, the CDR3 is TGTGCCAGCAGCTTACGCGCGGGGGGGATTAACGGTGGCCAGTACTTC.